This T cell receptor beta chain was profiled in a study of beta chain features in type 1 diabetes. The overall study: Comparable age, gender and cell yields were observed in patients relative to healthy donors.

A remark on this clone: Its antigen is unknown.

Germline V gives CDR1 SGHRS, CDR2 YFSETQ. The CDR3 covers 15 residues. The V end was cut by 4 bases, the J end by 0 bases, with 12 bases between. Broader study findings: When Type 1 diabetes patients were examined, their TCRB CDR3s proved moderately but significantly shorter in all four CD4+ subsets. Any HLA type influence on TCRB rearrangement was left unresolved here.

The whole isolated RNA underwent reverse transcription, so sequencing captured expressed TCRB transcripts. Clones were read by immunoSEQ multiplex PCR, and TCRdb kept only the in-frame ones, dropping some. The sample includes 150,000 to 200,000 clones, 9% of them seen just once. Sequences were obtained from central memory CD4+ T cells from blood. The origin of this receptor is a woman in her 30s with type 1 diabetes. The V and J genes are TRBV5-1 and TRBJ2-3, with D maybe TRBD2 (5 bases). The chain's CDR3 is CASSPADYSTDTQYF. As DNA, the CDR3 is TGCGCCAGCAGCCCGGCTGACTATAGCACAGATACGCAGTATTTT.